A single sample gave rise to the 11 T cell receptor beta chains below, sequenced in a study of blood T cells in healthy people across ages. Then a second PCR, running roughly 7 to 12 cycles, was carried out with a sample-barcoded 5' primer and a J-beta primer mix. TCRdb re-analysed the 5' RACE reads in MiXCR, keeping a single row per CDR3 protein. This table has hundreds of thousands of distinct CDR3 sequences, roughly a quarter appearing once. Sample: blood. The receptors here all came from an older woman in good health.

This clonotype was counted a few times. The chain uses TRBV6-1 and TRBJ2-6; tentative D call: TRBD2 (6 bases). With 7 bases removed from V and 0 bases from J, the gap between germline ends came to 16 bases. CDR3 size: 17 residues. CDR1 and CDR2 from the germline V gene are MNHNS and SASEGT. The CDR3 region is CASIIGGLSSGANVLTF. CDR3 DNA: TGTGCCAGCATAATTGGGGGACTGTCCTCTGGGGCCAACGTCCTGACTTTC.

The V call is TRBV20-1, the J call TRBJ2-2; 7 positions agree with TRBD1. Trimming took 3 bases from V and 5 from J; bases not matched to a gene: 6. The CDR3 is 14 amino acids. Germline-derived CDR1 and CDR2 are DFQATT and SNEGSKA (reference sequence). The CDR3 nucleotides read TGCAGTGCTAGTTTCTCGACAGGGACCGGGGAGCTGTTTTTT. Protein: CSASFSTGTGELFF.

This clonotype has a count of ten or more. The J gene is TRBJ2-1, the V gene TRBV20-1, with no clear D. V shed 0 bases and J shed 7 bases, with 19 bases lying between them. The germline gives CDR1 DFQATT, CDR2 SNEGSKA (reference sequence). This CDR3 comprises 16 residues. CDR3 residues: CSARDTKSMSTNEQFF. The CDR3 nucleotides are TGCAGTGCTAGAGACACCAAATCGATGAGCACGAATGAGCAGTTCTTC.

The genes are TRBV5-4 and TRBJ2-5; tentatively, D is TRBD1 (5 bases). TRBJ2-1 explains the end of the DNA better; the J call may be wrong. Germline CDR1 reads SGHNT; CDR2 reads YYREEE (reference sequence). The CDR3 sequence is 17 residues long. The CDR3 sequence: CASSLDGAAQKYNEQFF. The CDR3 coding sequence is TGTGCCAGCAGCTTGGATGGGGCAGCGCAGAAGTACAATGAGCAGTTCTTC.

This clonotype has more than one count but fewer than ten. The genes are TRBV7-9 and TRBJ2-3; TRBD1 is a possible D gene (7 bases). The germline V gene has CDR1 SEHNR and CDR2 FQNEAQ (reference sequence). CDR3 length: 14 amino acids. Trimming removed 4 bases from V and 4 bases from J, with 12 bases in between. The CDR3 sequence: CASSSDRRADTQYF. CDR3 DNA: TGTGCCAGCAGCTCGGACAGGAGGGCAGATACGCAGTATTTT.

This rearrangement joins TRBV4-3 to TRBJ2-1; the D is unclear. CDR1 and CDR2 (germline): LGHNA, YSLEER. V gave up 0 bases and J gave up 6 bases, with 15 bases separating them. The CDR3 spans 16 residues. The CDR3 nucleotides are TGCGCCAGCAGCCAAGAATTGCTAATTACCTCCAATGAGCAGTTCTTC. Protein product: CASSQELLITSNEQFF.

The V and J genes are TRBV12-3 or TRBV12-4 and TRBJ2-2; D is undetermined. Trimming took 6 bases from V and 8 from J, leaving 16 bases between them. The CDR3 spans 14 residues. DNA of the CDR3: TGTGCCAGCAGCTCCACTGTGAAACCTGGGGAGCTGTTTTTT. It yields the protein CASSSTVKPGELFF.

The rearrangement uses TRBV20-1 and TRBJ2-5, with D possibly called TRBD1 or TRBD2 (5 bases each). Near its end, the DNA agrees better with TRBJ2-1, so the J call may be wrong. Germline-derived CDR1 and CDR2 are DFQATT and SNEGSKA (reference sequence). CDR3 size: 16 residues. The CDR3 DNA reads as TGCAGTGGGGAAGTATTTATGAAGGGACCGCTCAATGAGCAGTTCTTC. As protein: CSGEVFMKGPLNEQFF.

This clonotype was seen a handful of times. CDR3 protein: CATSKDRGGLESSQETQYF. CDR3 DNA: TGTGCCACCAGCAAAGACAGGGGCGGTCTAGAAAGTAGCCAAGAGACCCAGTACTTC. The chain is built from TRBV15 and TRBJ2-5; 8 bases match TRBD1. This CDR3 contains 19 residues. With 4 bases clipped from V and 1 base from J, the junction kept 17 bases outside the gene matches. Germline-derived CDR1 and CDR2 are LNHNV and YYDKDF (reference sequence).

The chain combines TRBV7-2 with TRBJ2-1; D unclear. Germline lookup yields CDR1 SGHTA and CDR2 FQGNSA. Trimming removed 5 bases at V and 4 bases at J, with 6 bases between. This CDR3 has 12 amino acids. CDR3 sequence (DNA): TGTGCCAGCAGCGTAGAGTACAATGAGCAGTTCTTC. Protein sequence: CASSVEYNEQFF.

The V and J genes are TRBV18 and TRBJ2-3; TRBD2 might be the D (5 bases). From germline, CDR1 is KGHSH and CDR2 LQKENI. The CDR3 spans 17 residues. Trimming removed 2 bases from V and 4 bases from J, with 19 bases in between. CDR3 sequence (DNA): TGTGCCAGCTCACCAGCGGGTCGAGGACGGGAAGCAGATACGCAGTATTTT. It specifies CASSPAGRGREADTQYF.